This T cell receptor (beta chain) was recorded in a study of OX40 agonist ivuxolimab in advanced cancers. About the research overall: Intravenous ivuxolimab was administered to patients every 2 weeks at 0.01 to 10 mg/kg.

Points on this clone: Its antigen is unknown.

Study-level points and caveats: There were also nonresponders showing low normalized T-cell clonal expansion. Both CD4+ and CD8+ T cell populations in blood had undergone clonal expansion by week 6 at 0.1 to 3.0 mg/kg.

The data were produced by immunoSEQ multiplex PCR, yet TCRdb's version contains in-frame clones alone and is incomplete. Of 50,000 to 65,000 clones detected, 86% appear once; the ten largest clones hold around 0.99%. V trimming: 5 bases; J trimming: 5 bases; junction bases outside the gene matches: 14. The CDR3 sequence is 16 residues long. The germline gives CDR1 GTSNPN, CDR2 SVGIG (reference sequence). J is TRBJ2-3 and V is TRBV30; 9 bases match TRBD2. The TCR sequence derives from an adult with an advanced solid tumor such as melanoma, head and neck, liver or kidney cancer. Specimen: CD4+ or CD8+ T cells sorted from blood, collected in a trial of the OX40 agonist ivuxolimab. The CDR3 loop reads CAWVVWLAGREDTQYF. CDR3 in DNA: TGTGCCTGGGTGGTTTGGCTAGCGGGACGGGAAGATACGCAGTATTTT.